Following are 5 T cell receptor beta chains from one sample sequenced in a study of blood T cell repertoires in COVID-19. Method: immunoSEQ multiplex PCR; TCRdb's copy keeps in-frame clones and lacks some. The sample lists roughly 160,000 clones; 65% to 80% were seen once. Sequenced sample: PBMCs or T cells enriched from blood (not recorded which). The receptor source for this set is a woman aged 70-85 years in a cohort exposed to, infected with or recovered from COVID-19 (not recorded which).

The chain links TRBV29-1 to TRBJ2-3; the match to TRBD2 covers 8 bases. The trim removed 6 bases at V and 4 bases at J, leaving 9 bases unmatched. Germline values: CDR1 SQVTM, CDR2 ANQGSEA. The CDR3 is 14 residues long. The CDR3 sequence is CSVMGLGSSDTQYF. The CDR3 region has the DNA TGCAGCGTCATGGGACTAGGATCATCAGATACGCAGTATTTT.

The V call is TRBV11-3, the J call TRBJ2-7; tentative D call: TRBD2 (6 bases). Per the germline V gene, CDR1 is SGHNT and CDR2 is YENEEA. The CDR3 spans 14 residues. V shed 1 base and J shed 0 bases, with 7 bases lying between them. In DNA form, the CDR3 reads TGTGCCAGCAGCTTAGTGACTAGCTCCTACGAGCAGTACTTC. Translating it yields CASSLVTSSYEQYF.

The genes are TRBV18 and TRBJ2-7; tentative D call: TRBD1 (6 bases). The CDR3 covers 12 residues. Per the germline V gene, CDR1 is KGHSH and CDR2 is LQKENI. V was clipped by 2 bases and J by 6 bases, with 8 bases between them. Here the CDR3 DNA reads TGTGCCAGCTCACCAGGACAGACCGAGCAGTACTTC. Translation: CASSPGQTEQYF.

This chain links TRBV2 with TRBJ1-4; no definite D call. Germline assignment: CDR1 SNHLY and CDR2 FYNNEI. CDR3 length: 14 amino acids. V lost 5 bases, J lost 0 bases, and 7 bases lay in between. The CDR3 reads CASSYSSTNEKLFF. The CDR3 DNA reads TGTGCCAGCAGTTACAGCTCAACTAATGAAAAACTGTTTTTT.

The rearrangement uses TRBV15 and TRBJ2-3; 10 bases align to TRBD2. Germline values: CDR1 LNHNV, CDR2 YYDKDF (reference sequence). The V segment lost 2 bases and the J segment 3 bases; nucleotides outside the gene matches: 11. This CDR3 comprises 18 residues. DNA of the CDR3: TGTGCCACCAGCAGACAAATCTTAGCGGGAGGTGTTACAGATACGCAGTATTTT. This sequence encodes CATSRQILAGGVTDTQYF.